This is a list of T cell receptor beta chains from one sample in a study of blood T cell repertoires in COVID-19. Profiling relied on immunoSEQ multiplex PCR, and the TCRdb table lists in-frame clones only, not all of them. The sample includes about 110,000 clones, about nine tenths seen only once; the top ten take less than 1.5%. The sequenced sample consisted of peripheral blood. These receptors were obtained from a woman in her 30s with acute or convalescent COVID-19. CDR3s include the opening cysteine and the closing phenylalanine or tryptophan. The D gene is left open where the match is weak.

J gene: TRBJ1-2; D gene: TRBD1; CDR3 length: 16; V gene: TRBV5-4; CDR3 protein: CASSLPGQGIVYGYTF; CDR3 DNA: TGTGCCAGCAGCCTCCCGGGACAGGGGATCGTTTATGGCTACACCTTC
J gene: TRBJ1-6; D gene: -; CDR3 length: 14; V gene: TRBV30; CDR3 protein: CAWSVDSTNSPLHF; CDR3 DNA: TGTGCCTGGAGTGTTGACAGTACTAATTCACCCCTCCACTTT
J gene: TRBJ2-1; D gene: -; CDR3 length: 17; V gene: TRBV18; CDR3 protein: CASSPVTRRSSYNEQFF; CDR3 DNA: TGTGCCAGCTCACCCGTTACTAGACGGAGCTCCTACAATGAGCAGTTCTTC
J gene: TRBJ2-7; D gene: -; CDR3 length: 15; V gene: TRBV9; CDR3 protein: CASSVGAAAPYEQYF; CDR3 DNA: TGTGCCAGCAGCGTAGGGGCCGCCGCCCCCTACGAGCAGTACTTC
J gene: TRBJ2-2; D gene: -; CDR3 length: 15; V gene: TRBV5-1; CDR3 protein: CASSSGTTNTGELFF; CDR3 DNA: TGCGCCAGCAGCTCCGGGACAACAAACACCGGGGAGCTGTTTTTT
J gene: TRBJ2-7; D gene: TRBD1; CDR3 length: 15; V gene: TRBV4-2; CDR3 protein: CASSQSGTGFDEQYF; CDR3 DNA: TGTGCCAGCAGCCAATCCGGGACAGGGTTCGACGAGCAGTACTTC
J gene: TRBJ2-5; D gene: -; CDR3 length: 16; V gene: TRBV28; CDR3 protein: CATQIRTDGAEETQYF; CDR3 DNA: TGTGCCACCCAAATCCGGACAGATGGGGCGGAAGAGACCCAGTACTTC
J gene: TRBJ1-2; D gene: -; CDR3 length: 15; V gene: TRBV7-9; CDR3 protein: CASSLAEGHFYGYTF; CDR3 DNA: TGTGCCAGCAGCTTAGCTGAAGGACATTTCTATGGCTACACCTTC
J gene: TRBJ2-7; D gene: TRBD1; CDR3 length: 16; V gene: TRBV3-1/TRBV3-2; CDR3 protein: CASSQVRRQGANEQYF; CDR3 DNA: TGTGCCAGCAGCCAAGTTCGGCGACAGGGGGCCAACGAGCAGTACTTC
J gene: TRBJ2-7; D gene: -; CDR3 length: 15; V gene: TRBV6-2/TRBV6-3; CDR3 protein: CASSYSLTSSYEQYF; CDR3 DNA: TGTGCCAGCAGTTACTCGCTGACTAGTTCCTACGAGCAGTACTTC
J gene: TRBJ2-7; D gene: TRBD1; CDR3 length: 14; V gene: TRBV27; CDR3 protein: CASSSWTGLSEQYF; CDR3 DNA: TGTGCCAGCAGTTCGTGGACAGGATTAAGCGAGCAGTACTTC
J gene: TRBJ1-6; D gene: TRBD1; CDR3 length: 15; V gene: TRBV10-3; CDR3 protein: CATGTGGAHNSPLHF; CDR3 DNA: TGTGCCACGGGGACAGGGGGCGCACACAATTCACCCCTCCACTTT
J gene: TRBJ1-6; D gene: TRBD1; CDR3 length: 14; V gene: TRBV30; CDR3 protein: CAWSVPDRGAPLHF; CDR3 DNA: TGTGCCTGGAGTGTACCGGACAGGGGAGCACCCCTCCACTTT